This T cell receptor beta chain was sequenced during a study of blood T cell repertoires in COVID-19. At the level of the study: The study drew acute and convalescent COVID-19 samples from the United States, Italy and Spain. T cells, B-cell-depleted T cells, or PBMCs provided the cDNA or gDNA that served as material.

Original analysis: Researchers report that nucleated cell counts were estimated from reference gene primer amplification. Measured with immunoSEQ multiplex PCR; TCRdb has only the in-frame clones, and not every one. V and J calls and clone size follow that table, whereas D and trimming were derived from the DNA. The sample shows about 160,000 clones, 70% to 90% of them seen only once. From germline, CDR1 is SGDLS and CDR2 YYNGEE. Trimming left V 5 bases short and J 9 bases short, with 11 bases between. The CDR3 consists of 11 residues. The sequence derives from a man in his sixties who had recovered from COVID-19. The chain recombines TRBV9 with TRBJ1-2; D possibly corresponds to TRBD1 (5 bases). Sample: peripheral blood. The CDR3 loop is CASSTGGSYTF. In DNA, the CDR3 is TGTGCCAGCAGTACCGGGGGGAGCTACACCTTC.